Listed below are T cell receptor beta chains from one sample, sequenced in a study of technical replicates of blood from several donors. Some clones are missing from TCRdb's copy, which holds only in-frame ones; the method was immunoSEQ multiplex PCR. The table lists 60,000 to 80,000 clones, 85% to 90% of them singletons. Sequenced sample: PBMCs. The source is a human donor in good health. Some clones in this sample may be carry-over from other donors' samples. The CDR3 runs from the conserved cysteine through the conserved F or W. The D gene is left open where the match is weak. Size tells how often a clone was seen (once, few, many) or the class of an expanded clone, and some rows leave it out.

TGTGCCAGCACCCACACGGGACAAGCAGATACGCAGTATTTT CASTHTGQADTQYF once TRBJ2-3 NA TRBV6-1
TGTGCCAGCAGTGGGGGACAGACACATAGCAATCAGCCCCAGCATTTT CASSGGQTHSNQPQHF once TRBJ1-5 TRBD1 TRBV6-1
TGTGCCAGCAGGAGCTCCTACGAGCAGTACTTC CASRSSYEQYF NA TRBJ2-7 NA TRBV2
TGCAGCGTTGTACGGGGGACCCAGTACTTC CSVVRGTQYF once TRBJ2-5 NA TRBV29-1
TGTGCCAGCAGCCGTTCGACCGGGGAGCTGTTTTTT CASSRSTGELFF NA TRBJ2-2 NA TRBV7-2
TGTGCCAGCAGCGCGGAGAGAACCTACGAGCAGTACTTC CASSAERTYEQYF NA TRBJ2-7 NA TRBV7-2
TGCGCCAGCAGCAATGGCCATGGGACTAGTGAGACCCAGTACTTC CASSNGHGTSETQYF once TRBJ2-5 TRBD2 TRBV5-1
TGTGCCAGCAGCTTGCCCGCCTCGGGGGAAACGAACACTGAAGCTTTCTTT CASSLPASGETNTEAFF NA TRBJ1-1 NA TRBV5-6
TGTGCCAGCAGTGTCGGACAGAAGAATTCACCCCTCCACTTT CASSVGQKNSPLHF NA TRBJ1-6 NA TRBV2
TGTGCCAGTAATCTGGGACTAGCGACGTACAATGAGCAGTTCTTC CASNLGLATYNEQFF once TRBJ2-1 TRBD2 TRBV19
TGTGCCAGCCATGGTGCGTCGAACACTGAAGCTTTCTTT CASHGASNTEAFF NA TRBJ1-1 NA TRBV2
TGTGCCAGTAGTACGGACAGGGTGGAGACCCAGTACTTC CASSTDRVETQYF NA TRBJ2-5 TRBD1 TRBV19
TGTGCCAGCGAGGGCGGGGATGGCGGGGAGCTGTTTTTT CASEGGDGGELFF NA TRBJ2-2 NA TRBV7-9
TGTGCCAGCAGTTACTCCAGGGGGCAGCCCCAGCATTTT CASSYSRGQPQHF few TRBJ1-5 TRBD1 TRBV6-5
TGTGCCAGCAGCTTGCTTGACTTCACAGATACGCAGTATTTT CASSLLDFTDTQYF NA TRBJ2-3 NA TRBV5-6
TGTGCCAGCAGACGAAGAGGAGTTTCCTACGAGCAGTACTTC CASRRRGVSYEQYF NA TRBJ2-7 NA TRBV21-1
TGTGCCAGCAGCTCTTGGGGCTACAAGAAGCCCCAGCATTTT CASSSWGYKKPQHF NA TRBJ1-5 NA TRBV5-6
TGTGCCAGCAGTTACTCGCGCCCCACAGATACGCAGTATTTT CASSYSRPTDTQYF NA TRBJ2-3 NA TRBV6-5
TGTGCCAGCAGTTTCTCGGGGGGGCGCGGAGAGACCCAGTACTTC CASSFSGGRGETQYF NA TRBJ2-5 TRBD2 TRBV27
TGTGCCAGCAGCTTAATGGACACAACTAATGAAAAACTGTTTTTT CASSLMDTTNEKLFF NA TRBJ1-4 NA TRBV7-9
TGTGCCAGCAGTCGTATAGTCGGAGCCTACAATGAGCAGTTCTTC CASSRIVGAYNEQFF NA TRBJ2-1 NA TRBV6-5
TGCGCCAGCAGCCAAGACAGGGAAATCTATAATTCACCCCTCCACTTT CASSQDREIYNSPLHF NA TRBJ1-6 NA TRBV4-1
TGTGCCAGCAGCCTGGGGGGGTCAGATACGCAGTATTTT CASSLGGSDTQYF NA TRBJ2-3 TRBD2 TRBV11-3
TGTGCCAGCAGCCCCGCCACCAGGGAAGGCTACACCTTC CASSPATREGYTF once TRBJ1-2 NA TRBV7-2
TGCAGCGTTGGTGCGGGAGGTGGCCAAGAGACCCAGTACTTC CSVGAGGGQETQYF NA TRBJ2-5 TRBD2 TRBV29-1
TGCGCCAGCAGCCAAGACAGGGATAGCAATCAGCCCCAGCATTTT CASSQDRDSNQPQHF few TRBJ1-5 NA TRBV4-3
TGTGCCACCGGAAACAGAGTGAACACTGAAGCTTTCTTT CATGNRVNTEAFF NA TRBJ1-1 NA TRBV7-9
TGCGCCAGCAGCCAAGGAGTAGCGGGGGGGAGCTCCTACGAGCAGTACTTC CASSQGVAGGSSYEQYF NA TRBJ2-7 TRBD2 TRBV4-1
TGCGCCAGCAGCCTGTGGTACGGCGGGGGGCCCCCCGGTCTCTTAGAGAACGAGCAGTACTTC CASSLWYGGGPPGLLENEQYF NA TRBJ2-7 TRBD2 TRBV4-3